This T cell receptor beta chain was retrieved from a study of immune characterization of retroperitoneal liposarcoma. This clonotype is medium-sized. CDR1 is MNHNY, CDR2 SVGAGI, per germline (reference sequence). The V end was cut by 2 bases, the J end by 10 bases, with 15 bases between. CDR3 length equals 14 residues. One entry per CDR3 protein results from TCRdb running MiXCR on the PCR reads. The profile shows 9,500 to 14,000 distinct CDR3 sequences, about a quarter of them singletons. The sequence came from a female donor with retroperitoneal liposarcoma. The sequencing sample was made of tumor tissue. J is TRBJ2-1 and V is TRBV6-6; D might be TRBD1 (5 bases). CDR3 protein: CASSYRGQSYEQFF. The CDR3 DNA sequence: TGTGCCAGCAGTTACAGGGGCCAGTCCTACGAGCAGTTCTTC.